This is a list of T cell receptor beta chains from one sample in a study of OX40 agonist ivuxolimab in advanced cancers. Profiling relied on immunoSEQ multiplex PCR, and the TCRdb table lists in-frame clones only, not all of them. Of 69,000 or so clones in the sample, roughly four fifths were seen once. Specimen: CD4+ or CD8+ T cells sorted from blood, collected in a trial of the OX40 agonist ivuxolimab. All receptors derive from an adult with an advanced solid tumor such as melanoma, head and neck, liver or kidney cancer. Both conserved end residues are part of each CDR3. The D gene is left open where the match is weak. Expanded clones get a size class; other rows say once, few or many, or leave the size out.

cdr3_length	v_call	clone_size	j_call	d_call	cdr3_nt	cdr3_aa
12	TRBV6-5	-	TRBJ2-7	-	TGTGCCAGCAGGGGGAGCTCCTACGAGCAGTACTTC	CASRGSSYEQYF
15	TRBV6-1	-	TRBJ2-2	TRBD1	TGTGCCAGCAGACTTGACAGGGTATATACCGGGGAGCTGTTTTTT	CASRLDRVYTGELFF
14	TRBV6-1	-	TRBJ2-7	TRBD1	TGTGCCAGCTTCCAGGACAGGGGTACCTACGAGCAGTACTTC	CASFQDRGTYEQYF
15	TRBV29-1	once	TRBJ2-1	TRBD1	TGCAGCGTTAAAGGGACAGTCGACTCCTACAATGAGCAGTTCTTC	CSVKGTVDSYNEQFF
16	TRBV5-4	-	TRBJ2-2	-	TGTGCCAGCAGCTTGGTCAGTCTCGGGAACACCGGGGAGCTGTTTTTT	CASSLVSLGNTGELFF
16	TRBV7-2	-	TRBJ2-7	TRBD1	TGTGCCAGCAGCTTAGGCGGGGGGACAGGGGTGGGCGAGCAGTACTTC	CASSLGGGTGVGEQYF
16	TRBV7-2	-	TRBJ1-4	-	TGTGCCAGCAGCTTAAGGATAGTTAGGCAGAATGAAAAACTGTTTTTT	CASSLRIVRQNEKLFF
13	TRBV6-5	-	TRBJ2-7	-	TGTGCCAGCAGTCTGGTTAGGGACTACGAGCAGTACTTC	CASSLVRDYEQYF
17	TRBV5-8	-	TRBJ2-4	-	TGTGCCAGCAGCCAACCAGGGGGGGGAGTCCCCCAAAGGGTCCAGTACTTC	CASSQPGGGVPQRVQYF
13	TRBV18	few	TRBJ1-2	-	TGTGCCAGCTCACGGGACGGGCCCTATGGCTACACCTTC	CASSRDGPYGYTF
14	TRBV4-2	-	TRBJ1-3	-	TGTGCCAGCAGCCAAGATGACTCTGGAAACACCATATATTTT	CASSQDDSGNTIYF
18	TRBV7-6	-	TRBJ2-1	TRBD1	TGTGCCAGCAGGGGACAGGGTTGCTCGGTACTCTCCTACAATGAGCAGTTCTTC	CASRGQGCSVLSYNEQFF
15	TRBV28	-	TRBJ2-7	TRBD1	TGTGCCAGCAGTTCGACAGGGTATGGACCGGGCGAGCAGTACTTC	CASSSTGYGPGEQYF
15	TRBV16	-	TRBJ1-2	TRBD1	TGTGCCAGCAGCCAGGACAGGGGGCTCGGCTATGGCTACACCTTC	CASSQDRGLGYGYTF
16	TRBV7-9	-	TRBJ2-5	TRBD2	TGTGCCAGCAGCTTAGATTTAAGCGGGAGGGAAGAGACCCAGTACTTC	CASSLDLSGREETQYF
18	TRBV19	-	TRBJ2-2	-	TGTGCCAGTAGTCTAACCCCGACTGGTTGGGCGAACACCGGGGAGCTGTTTTTT	CASSLTPTGWANTGELFF
14	TRBV5-1	-	TRBJ1-6	TRBD1	TGCGCCAGCAGCCAAGGGACAGGGTTTTCACCCCTCCACTTT	CASSQGTGFSPLHF
15	TRBV9	-	TRBJ1-6	-	TGTGCCAGCAGCTGGACCGGGACCGATAATTCACCCCTCCACTTT	CASSWTGTDNSPLHF
16	TRBV5-1	-	TRBJ2-3	TRBD2	TGCGCCAGCAGCCTTACATGGACTAGCGGAACAGATACGCAGTATTTT	CASSLTWTSGTDTQYF
17	TRBV6-1	-	TRBJ2-6	-	TGTGCCAGCAGTGAAGCGGCGGGGCCAAGTGGGGCCAACGTCCTGACTTTC	CASSEAAGPSGANVLTF
14	TRBV6-5	-	TRBJ2-3	-	TGTGCCAGCAGTTACGGTGGGACCGGGGATACGCAGTATTTT	CASSYGGTGDTQYF
15	TRBV9	-	TRBJ2-3	TRBD1	TGTGCCAGCAGCGTAGAGGGGACAGGGAAAGATACGCAGTATTTT	CASSVEGTGKDTQYF
12	TRBV7-2	-	TRBJ2-5	-	TGTGCCAGCAGCTTATATTCGGAGACCCAGTACTTC	CASSLYSETQYF
14	TRBV28	-	TRBJ2-5	-	TGTGCCAGCAGCCTTACAGACAGCCAAGAGACCCAGTACTTC	CASSLTDSQETQYF
15	TRBV29-1	-	TRBJ2-5	TRBD2	TGCAGCGTTGAAACCCCGCGGGAGGGCTTTGGGGCCCAGTACTTC	CSVETPREGFGAQYF
12	TRBV7-2	-	TRBJ2-3	-	TGTGCCAGCAGCTTAAGGTCAGATACGCAGTATTTT	CASSLRSDTQYF
14	TRBV6-5	-	TRBJ1-2	-	TGTGCCAGCAGTTACATTGGAGGGGCTGGTGGCTACACCTTC	CASSYIGGAGGYTF
15	TRBV27	-	TRBJ2-2	-	TGTGCCAGCTCCTTGAATGGGGAAGGTCCCGGGGAGCTGTTTTTT	CASSLNGEGPGELFF
13	TRBV5-6	once	TRBJ2-5	-	TGTGCCAGCAGCTTGGCCCGAGGGGAGACCCAGTACTTC	CASSLARGETQYF
18	TRBV6-1	-	TRBJ2-7	-	TGTGCCAGCAGTGAGTGGTTCGTGGGAGGTGCGGAGGCTGGCGAGCAGTACTTC	CASSEWFVGGAEAGEQYF
12	TRBV5-1	-	TRBJ2-3	-	TGCGCCAGCGCCCGGGGGACAGATACGCAGTATTTT	CASARGTDTQYF
14	TRBV10-3	-	TRBJ1-3	TRBD1	TGTGCCATCAGGCGGACAGGGGTCGAAAACACCATATATTTT	CAIRRTGVENTIYF
15	TRBV7-8	-	TRBJ2-1	TRBD2	TGTGCCAGCAGCTTGGGACTAGCGGATTACAATGAGCAGTTCTTC	CASSLGLADYNEQFF
13	TRBV5-8	few	TRBJ1-6	-	TGTGCCAGCAGCTGGACTAATAATTCACCCCTCCACTTT	CASSWTNNSPLHF
16	TRBV10-3	-	TRBJ2-7	TRBD2	TGTGCCATCAGTGAGTCGACGGCTAGCGGGAGGAGCGAGCAGTACTTC	CAISESTASGRSEQYF
13	TRBV18	once	TRBJ2-2	-	TGTGCCAGCTCACCACGTAGCACCGGGGAGCTGTTTTTT	CASSPRSTGELFF
15	TRBV7-8	-	TRBJ2-1	TRBD2	TGTGCCAGCAGCTTGGGACTAGCGGGAACGGGTGAGCAGTTCTTC	CASSLGLAGTGEQFF
16	TRBV7-3	-	TRBJ2-3	-	TGTGCCAGCAGCTTACATGTTTCGAGGGCCGCAGATACGCAGTATTTT	CASSLHVSRAADTQYF
13	TRBV28	-	TRBJ2-7	-	TGTGCCAGCAGGTCCGGGACGGGATACGAGCAGTACTTC	CASRSGTGYEQYF
18	TRBV14	once	TRBJ2-5	-	TGTGCCAGCAGCCAAGGGGTGAGAACAGGTCAACATGTAGAGACCCAGTACTTC	CASSQGVRTGQHVETQYF
15	TRBV7-2	once	TRBJ2-3	-	TGTGCCAGCAGCTTTAATCCCCACATTGGAGATACGCAGTATTTT	CASSFNPHIGDTQYF
14	TRBV11-2	-	TRBJ2-1	TRBD2	TGTGCATCCGGGGGAGCGGGAGCAACCAATGAGCAGTTCTTC	CASGGAGATNEQFF
14	TRBV4-1	-	TRBJ1-1	-	TGCGCCAGCAGCCAATCGGGATTCAACACTGAAGCTTTCTTT	CASSQSGFNTEAFF
15	TRBV28	-	TRBJ2-3	TRBD2	TGTGCCAGCACCCCACTAGCGGGGACCGCAGATACGCAGTATTTT	CASTPLAGTADTQYF
17	TRBV9	-	TRBJ2-1	TRBD2	TGTGCCAGCAGCGTAGGTGGCAGACGCGGGAGTTGGGATGAGCAGTTCTTC	CASSVGGRRGSWDEQFF
13	TRBV7-9	-	TRBJ1-2	-	TGTGCCAGCAGCTTTCAGGGTGCCTATGGCTACACCTTC	CASSFQGAYGYTF
14	TRBV19	-	TRBJ2-5	TRBD1	TGTGCCAGTAGTATGGACAGGTATGGTGGGACCCAGTACTTC	CASSMDRYGGTQYF